A single TCR beta chain is shown here with its context. This entry comes from a study of blood T cell repertoires in COVID-19. Sequencing used immunoSEQ multiplex PCR; TCRdb keeps in-frame clones, though not all of them. Among nearly 110,000 clones, around 80% were seen once, and the ten largest hold around 15%. The CDR3 loop spans 16 amino acids. After removal of 5 bases from V and 5 bases from J, the junction contained 12 bases not matched to a gene. Per the germline V gene, CDR1 is SEHNR and CDR2 is FQNEAQ (reference sequence). Sequencing was performed on peripheral blood. The V gene is TRBV7-9, the J gene TRBJ2-7; 10 bases agree with TRBD2. The source is a woman between 55 and 75 years old with acute or convalescent COVID-19. The DNA for the CDR3 is TGTGCCAGCAGCCCTGGGCCTAGCGGGAGTTACCACGAGCAGTACTTC. It encodes CASSPGPSGSYHEQYF.